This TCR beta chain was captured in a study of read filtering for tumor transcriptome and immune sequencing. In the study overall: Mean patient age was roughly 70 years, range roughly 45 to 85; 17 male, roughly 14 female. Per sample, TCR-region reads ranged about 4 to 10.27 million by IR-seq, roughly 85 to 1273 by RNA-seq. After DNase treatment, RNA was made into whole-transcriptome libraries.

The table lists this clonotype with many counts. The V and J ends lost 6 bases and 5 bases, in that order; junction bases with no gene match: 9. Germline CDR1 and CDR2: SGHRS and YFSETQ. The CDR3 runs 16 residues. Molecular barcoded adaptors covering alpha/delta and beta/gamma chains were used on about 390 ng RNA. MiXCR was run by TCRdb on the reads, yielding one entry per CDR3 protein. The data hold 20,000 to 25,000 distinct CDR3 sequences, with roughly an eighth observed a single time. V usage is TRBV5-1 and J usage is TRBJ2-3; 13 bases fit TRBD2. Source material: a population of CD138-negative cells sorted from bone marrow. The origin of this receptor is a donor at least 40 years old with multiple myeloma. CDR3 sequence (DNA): TGCGCCAGCACCCCAGGACTAGCGGGAGTTGAAGATACGCAGTATTTT. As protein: CASTPGLAGVEDTQYF.